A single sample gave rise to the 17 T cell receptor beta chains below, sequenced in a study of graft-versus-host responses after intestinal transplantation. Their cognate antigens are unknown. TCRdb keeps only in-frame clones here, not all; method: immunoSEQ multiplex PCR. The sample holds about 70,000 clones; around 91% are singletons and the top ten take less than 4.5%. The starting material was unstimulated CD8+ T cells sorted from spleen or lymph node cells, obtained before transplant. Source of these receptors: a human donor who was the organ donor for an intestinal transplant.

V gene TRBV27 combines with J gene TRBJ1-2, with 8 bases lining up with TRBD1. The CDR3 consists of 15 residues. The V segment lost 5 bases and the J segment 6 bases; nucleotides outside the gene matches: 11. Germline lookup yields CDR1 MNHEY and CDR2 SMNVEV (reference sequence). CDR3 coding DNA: TGTGCCAGCAGTCTCCACTGGACAGGGTTAGATGGCTACACCTTC. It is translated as CASSLHWTGLDGYTF.

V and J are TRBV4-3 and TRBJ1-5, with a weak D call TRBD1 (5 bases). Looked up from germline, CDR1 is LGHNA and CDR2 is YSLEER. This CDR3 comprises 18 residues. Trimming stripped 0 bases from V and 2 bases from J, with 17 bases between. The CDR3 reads CASSQDFGGRIGNQPQHF. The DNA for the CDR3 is TGCGCCAGCAGCCAAGATTTTGGGGGGAGAATTGGCAATCAGCCCCAGCATTTT.

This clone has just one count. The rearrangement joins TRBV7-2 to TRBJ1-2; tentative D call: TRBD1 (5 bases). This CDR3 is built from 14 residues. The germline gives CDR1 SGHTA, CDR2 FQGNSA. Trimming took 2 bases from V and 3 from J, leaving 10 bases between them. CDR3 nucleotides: TGTGCCAGCAGCTTACTTACCAGGGACTATGGCTACACCTTC. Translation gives CASSLLTRDYGYTF.

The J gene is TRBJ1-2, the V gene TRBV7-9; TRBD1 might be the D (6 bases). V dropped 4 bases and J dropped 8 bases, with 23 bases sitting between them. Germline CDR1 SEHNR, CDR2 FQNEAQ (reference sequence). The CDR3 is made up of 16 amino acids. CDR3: CASSYFINRESEGYTF. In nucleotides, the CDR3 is TGTGCCAGCAGCTATTTTATAAACAGGGAGTCGGAGGGCTACACCTTC.

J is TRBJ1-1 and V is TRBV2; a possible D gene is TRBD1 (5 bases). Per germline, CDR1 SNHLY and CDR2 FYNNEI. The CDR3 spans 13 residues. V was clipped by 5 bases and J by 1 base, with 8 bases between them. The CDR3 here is CASSPTGNTEAFF. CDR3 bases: TGTGCCAGCAGTCCTACAGGGAACACTGAAGCTTTCTTT.

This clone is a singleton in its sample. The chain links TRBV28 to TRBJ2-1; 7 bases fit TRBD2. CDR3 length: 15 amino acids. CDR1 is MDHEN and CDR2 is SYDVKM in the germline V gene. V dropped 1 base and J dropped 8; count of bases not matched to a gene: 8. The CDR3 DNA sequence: TGTGCCAGCAGTTTATCGGCGGGGGTAATCGATGAGCAGTTCTTC. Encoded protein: CASSLSAGVIDEQFF.

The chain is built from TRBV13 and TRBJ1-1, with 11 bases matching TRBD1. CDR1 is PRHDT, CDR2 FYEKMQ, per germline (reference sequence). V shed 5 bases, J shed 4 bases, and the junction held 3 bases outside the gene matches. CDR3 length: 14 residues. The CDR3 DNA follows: TGTGCCAGCAGCCCAGGGACAGGGGGCACTGAAGCTTTCTTT. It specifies CASSPGTGGTEAFF.

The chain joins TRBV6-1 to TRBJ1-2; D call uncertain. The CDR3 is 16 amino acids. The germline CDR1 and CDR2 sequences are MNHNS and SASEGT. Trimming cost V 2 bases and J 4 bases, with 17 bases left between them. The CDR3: CASSEPSDAGGYGYTF. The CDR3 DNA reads TGTGCCAGCAGTGAACCTAGCGATGCAGGCGGCTATGGCTACACCTTC.

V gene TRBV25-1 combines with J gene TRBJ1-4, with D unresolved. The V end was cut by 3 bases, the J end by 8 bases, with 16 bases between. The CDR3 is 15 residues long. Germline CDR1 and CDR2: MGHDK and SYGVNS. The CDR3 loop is CASSDLGFSPEKLFF. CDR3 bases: TGTGCCAGCAGTGATTTGGGCTTCTCTCCGGAAAAACTGTTTTTT.

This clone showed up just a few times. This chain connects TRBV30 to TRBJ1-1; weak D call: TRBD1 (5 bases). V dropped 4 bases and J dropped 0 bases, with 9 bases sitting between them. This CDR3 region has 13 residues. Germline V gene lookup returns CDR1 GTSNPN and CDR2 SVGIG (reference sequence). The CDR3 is CAWTTALNTEAFF. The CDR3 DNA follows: TGTGCCTGGACGACAGCTCTGAACACTGAAGCTTTCTTT.

CDR3 amino acids: CASSFGVRTSGYNEQFF. CDR3 in DNA: TGTGCCAGCAGCTTCGGGGTTCGGACTAGCGGTTACAATGAGCAGTTCTTC. The chain links TRBV11-2 to TRBJ2-1; TRBD2 matches 10 bases. Trimming removed 3 bases from V and 4 bases from J; junction bases left unmatched: 9. Germline CDR1 and CDR2: SGHAT and FQNNGV. The CDR3 covers 17 residues.

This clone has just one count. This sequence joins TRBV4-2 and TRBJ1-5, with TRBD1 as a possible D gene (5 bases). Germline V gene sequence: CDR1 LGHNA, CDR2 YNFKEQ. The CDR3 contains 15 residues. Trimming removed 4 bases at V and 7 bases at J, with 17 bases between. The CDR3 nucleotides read TGTGCCAGCAGCCTGAGTTGGCAGGGAGGACAGCCCCAGCATTTT. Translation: CASSLSWQGGQPQHF.

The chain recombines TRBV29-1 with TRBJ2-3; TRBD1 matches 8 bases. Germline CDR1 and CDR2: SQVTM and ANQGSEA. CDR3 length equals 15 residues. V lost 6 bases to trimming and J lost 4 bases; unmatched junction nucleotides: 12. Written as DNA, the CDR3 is TGCAGCGTCGACCAGACAGGGGCTTCGCCAGATACGCAGTATTTT. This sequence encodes CSVDQTGASPDTQYF.

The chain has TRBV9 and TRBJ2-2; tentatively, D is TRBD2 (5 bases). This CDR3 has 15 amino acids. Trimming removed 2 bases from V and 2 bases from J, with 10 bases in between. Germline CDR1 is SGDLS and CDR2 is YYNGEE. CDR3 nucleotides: TGTGCCAGCAGCGTGGTCGGGGTTAACACCGGGGAGCTGTTTTTT. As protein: CASSVVGVNTGELFF.

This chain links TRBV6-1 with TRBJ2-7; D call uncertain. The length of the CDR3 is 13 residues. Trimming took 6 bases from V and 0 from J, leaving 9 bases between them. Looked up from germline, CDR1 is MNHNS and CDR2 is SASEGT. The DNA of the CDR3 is TGTGCCAGCAGAGCCGGGTCCTCCTACGAGCAGTACGTC. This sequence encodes CASRAGSSYEQYV.

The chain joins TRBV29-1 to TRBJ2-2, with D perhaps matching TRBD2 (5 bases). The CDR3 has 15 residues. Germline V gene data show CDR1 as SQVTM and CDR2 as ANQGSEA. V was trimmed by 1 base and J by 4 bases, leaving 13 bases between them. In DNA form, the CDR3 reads TGCAGCGTTGAAGGGTTACTAGATACCACCGGGGAGCTGTTTTTT. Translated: CSVEGLLDTTGELFF.

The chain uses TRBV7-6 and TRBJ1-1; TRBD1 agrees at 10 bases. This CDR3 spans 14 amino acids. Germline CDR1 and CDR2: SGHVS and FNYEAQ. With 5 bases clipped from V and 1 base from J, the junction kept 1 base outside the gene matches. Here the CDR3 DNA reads TGTGCCAGCAGCCGGACAGGGGGGAACACTGAAGCTTTCTTT. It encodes CASSRTGGNTEAFF.